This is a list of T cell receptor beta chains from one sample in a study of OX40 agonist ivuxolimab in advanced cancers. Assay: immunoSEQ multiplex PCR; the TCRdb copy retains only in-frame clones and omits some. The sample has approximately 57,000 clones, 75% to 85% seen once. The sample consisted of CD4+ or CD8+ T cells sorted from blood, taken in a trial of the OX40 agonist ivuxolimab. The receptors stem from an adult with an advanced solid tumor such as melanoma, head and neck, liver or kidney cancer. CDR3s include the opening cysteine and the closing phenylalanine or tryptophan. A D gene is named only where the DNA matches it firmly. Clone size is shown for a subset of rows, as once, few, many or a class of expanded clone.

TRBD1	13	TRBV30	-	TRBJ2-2	CAWTGTGSGELFF	TGTGCCTGGACCGGGACAGGGTCCGGGGAGCTGTTTTTT
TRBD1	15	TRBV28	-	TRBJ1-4	CASRPEDRLNEKLFF	TGTGCCAGCAGGCCGGAGGACAGGCTTAATGAAAAACTGTTTTTT
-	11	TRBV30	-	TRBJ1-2	CAWSKGGGYTF	TGTGCCTGGAGTAAAGGGGGAGGCTACACCTTC
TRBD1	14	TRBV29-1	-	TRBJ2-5	CSVTGVGGQETQYF	TGCAGCGTTACAGGGGTAGGCGGCCAAGAGACCCAGTACTTC
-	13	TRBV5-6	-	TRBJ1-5	CASSTKPDQPQHF	TGTGCCAGCAGCACTAAGCCCGATCAGCCCCAGCATTTT
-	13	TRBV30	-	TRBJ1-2	CAWSVGGDYGYTF	TGTGCCTGGAGTGTAGGTGGAGACTATGGCTACACCTTC
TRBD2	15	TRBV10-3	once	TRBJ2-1	CAISLGLAGDNEQFF	TGTGCCATCAGCTTGGGACTAGCGGGGGACAATGAGCAGTTCTTC
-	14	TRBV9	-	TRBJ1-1	CASSGRGANTEAFF	TGTGCCAGCAGCGGACGGGGCGCGAACACTGAAGCTTTCTTT
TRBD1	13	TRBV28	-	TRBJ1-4	CASRDRGLEKLFF	TGTGCCAGCAGGGACAGGGGTCTGGAAAAACTGTTTTTT
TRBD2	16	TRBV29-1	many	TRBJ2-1	CSVEDGLAGVYNEQFF	TGCAGCGTTGAAGACGGACTAGCGGGAGTCTACAATGAGCAGTTCTTC
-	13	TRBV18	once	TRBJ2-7	CASSPLREYEQYF	TGTGCCAGCTCACCATTGAGGGAGTACGAGCAGTACTTC
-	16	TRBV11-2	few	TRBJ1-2	CASSLDGGDARYGYTF	TGTGCCAGCAGCTTAGACGGCGGGGACGCTCGCTATGGCTACACCTTC
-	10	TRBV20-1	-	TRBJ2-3	CSARADTQYF	TGCAGTGCTAGAGCAGATACGCAGTATTTT
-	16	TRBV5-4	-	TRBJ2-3	CASSLAAGASTDTQYF	TGTGCCAGCAGCTTGGCTGCGGGCGCGAGCACAGATACGCAGTATTTT
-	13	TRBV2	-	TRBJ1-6	CASSGTGNSPLHF	TGTGCCAGCAGCGGGACCGGGAATTCACCCCTCCACTTT
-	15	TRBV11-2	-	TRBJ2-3	CASSLGGTPTDTQYF	TGTGCCAGCAGCCTTGGGGGGACTCCCACAGATACGCAGTATTTT
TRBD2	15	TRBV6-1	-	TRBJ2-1	CASRIAGGPYNEQFF	TGTGCCAGCAGAATAGCGGGAGGACCCTACAATGAGCAGTTCTTC
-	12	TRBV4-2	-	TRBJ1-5	CASSQEGSPQHF	TGTGCCAGCAGCCAGGAGGGGTCCCCCCAGCATTTT
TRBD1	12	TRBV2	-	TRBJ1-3	CASMNYRGTIYF	TGTGCCAGCATGAATTACAGGGGCACCATATATTTT
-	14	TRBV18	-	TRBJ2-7	CASSSRDTNYEQYF	TGTGCCAGCTCATCCCGGGACACCAACTACGAGCAGTACTTC
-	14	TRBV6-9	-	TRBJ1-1	CASSLHRDGTEAFF	TGTGCCAGCAGTTTGCACAGGGACGGCACTGAAGCTTTCTTT
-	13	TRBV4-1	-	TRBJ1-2	CASSQGEGIVYTF	TGCGCCAGCAGCCAAGGGGAGGGAATCGTCTACACCTTC
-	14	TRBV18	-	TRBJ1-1	CASSRLGEKTEAFF	TGTGCCAGCTCCAGGTTGGGGGAGAAGACTGAAGCTTTCTTT
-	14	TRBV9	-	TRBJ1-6	CASSVVAGDSPLHF	TGTGCCAGCAGCGTAGTTGCAGGGGATTCACCCCTCCACTTT
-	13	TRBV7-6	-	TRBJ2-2	CASSLTRVGELFF	TGTGCCAGCAGCTTAACTCGGGTCGGGGAGCTGTTTTTT
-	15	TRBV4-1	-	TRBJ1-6	CASSLGTGKFSPLHF	TGCGCCAGCAGCTTGGGGACCGGGAAATTTTCACCCCTCCACTTT
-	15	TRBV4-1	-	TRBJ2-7	CASSQDQEGPYEQYF	TGCGCCAGCAGCCAAGATCAGGAGGGACCCTACGAGCAGTACTTC
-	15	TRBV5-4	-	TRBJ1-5	CASSLDSGSNQPQHF	TGTGCCAGCAGCTTAGACAGCGGGAGCAATCAGCCCCAGCATTTT
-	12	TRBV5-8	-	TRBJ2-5	CASSFSRETQYF	TGTGCCAGCAGCTTCTCTCGGGAGACCCAGTACTTC